This T cell receptor (beta chain) was sequenced for a study of lymphopenia after photon versus proton radiotherapy. Study-level findings and limits: Oligoclonal CD8+ Temra expansion after nadir drove photon patients' diversity drop.

Method: immunoSEQ multiplex PCR; TCRdb's copy keeps in-frame clones and lacks some. The sample lists 20,000 to 25,000 clones; around 90% were seen once. The V and J ends lost 6 bases and 5 bases, in that order; junction bases with no gene match: 10. CDR1 and CDR2 from the germline V gene are LNHDA and SQIVND (reference sequence). The CDR3 has 16 residues. With regard to this clone: Its target is unknown.

The V call is TRBV19, the J call TRBJ2-1; 10 bases match TRBD2. Here the sequenced sample was peripheral blood, taken from a patient treated with proton-based radiotherapy. The clonotype comes from a woman in her 70s with pancreatic cancer. Some clones in this sample may be carry-over from other donors' samples. CDR3 residues: CASSPPGTSVNNEQFF. The CDR3, as DNA: TGTGCCAGTAGCCCGCCCGGGACTAGCGTAAACAATGAGCAGTTCTTC.